This T cell receptor beta chain was sequenced for a study of somatic mutations in cytotoxic T cells in rheumatoid arthritis. In the original processing: Published virus-specific TCRB sequences matched only a few of the patient CD8+ clones exceeding 1%. Assay: immunoSEQ multiplex PCR; the TCRdb copy retains only in-frame clones and omits some. The V and J calls and clone size are taken from that table; D and trimming were inferred from the DNA. The sample includes more than 13,000 clones, 55% to 85% of them seen just once. Study conclusions and caveats: The study found no significant difference in CD8+ T-cell clonality between rheumatoid arthritis patients and age-matched healthy controls. No age-related increase in CD8+ clonality was seen in healthy controls, but one was seen in rheumatoid arthritis patients.

In the case of this clone: Its antigen is not identified.

This receptor was identified in an adult with rheumatoid arthritis. Sequenced: CD8+ T cells sorted from blood.

CDR3: CASRSSYNSPLHF. CDR3 coding DNA: TGTGCCAGCAGAAGCTCCTATAATTCACCCCTCCACTTT. The V gene is TRBV27, the J gene TRBJ1-6; no firm D call. The CDR3 runs 13 residues. Per germline, CDR1 MNHEY and CDR2 SMNVEV (reference sequence). Trimming stripped 6 bases from V and 0 bases from J, with 3 bases between.